Below are 14 T cell receptor beta chains sequenced from a single sample in a study of monozygotic twins with cystic fibrosis. Generated by immunoSEQ multiplex PCR, the TCRdb table keeps only in-frame clones and is missing some. The sample has about 35,000 clones, approximately 72% seen once. The sample comprised blood. The source of these receptors is a girl between 5 and 17 years old with cystic fibrosis.

V usage is TRBV5-6 and J usage is TRBJ1-1, with TRBD1 matching 9 bases. V shed 1 base and J 1 base; nucleotides not matched to a gene: 2. Germline CDR1 reads SGHDT; CDR2 reads YYEEEE. There are 15 residues in the CDR3. CDR3 in DNA: TGTGCCAGCAGCTTGACACAGGGGGCGAACACTGAAGCTTTCTTT. It is translated as CASSLTQGANTEAFF. Full variable domain (outside the CDR3, taken from reference TRBV5-6 and TRBJ1-1): DAGVTQSPTHLIKTRGQQVTLRCSPKSGHDTVSWYQQALGQGPQFIFQYYEEEERQRGNFPDRFSGHQFPNYSSELNVNALLLGDSALYLCASSLTQGANTEAFFGQGTRLTVV.

J is TRBJ2-1 and V is TRBV7-2, with 11 positions matching TRBD2. After removal of 4 bases from V and 2 bases from J, the junction contained 10 bases not matched to a gene. CDR1 and CDR2 from the germline V gene are SGHTA and FQGNSA. This CDR3 has 18 residues. CDR3 nucleotides: TGTGCCAGCAGCTACGGGGGCGGGACTAGCGGAACCTACAATGAGCAGTTCTTC. Translating it yields CASSYGGGTSGTYNEQFF.

The rearrangement uses TRBV18 and TRBJ1-2, with 10 bases lining up with TRBD1. There are 13 residues in the CDR3. The germline CDR1 and CDR2 sequences are KGHSH and LQKENI. With V trimmed by 2 bases and J by 8 bases, 2 bases remained unmatched. For the CDR3, the DNA is TGTGCCAGCTCACCAGACAGGGGGCTCGGCTACACCTTC. Amino acids: CASSPDRGLGYTF. Combining the CDR3 with reference TRBV18 and TRBJ1-2 gives the whole variable domain NAGVMQNPRHLVRRRGQEARLRCSPMKGHSHVYWYRQLPEEGLKFMVYLQKENIIDESGMPKERFSAEFPKEGPSILRIQQVVRGDSAAYFCASSPDRGLGYTFGSGTRLTVV.

This rearrangement joins TRBV7-2 to TRBJ2-3, with 9 bases fitting TRBD2. V lost 1 base to trimming and J lost 5 bases; unmatched junction nucleotides: 4. The CDR3 spans 15 residues. CDR1 and CDR2 from the germline V gene are SGHTA and FQGNSA. DNA of the CDR3: TGTGCCAGCAGCTTAGATGGCGGGAGGGGAGATACGCAGTATTTT. As protein: CASSLDGGRGDTQYF.

The gene calls are TRBV10-3 and TRBJ2-7; tentatively, D is TRBD1 or TRBD2 (7 bases each). Germline loops: CDR1 ENHRY, CDR2 SYGVKD. The CDR3 sequence is 14 residues long. Trimming stripped 3 bases from V and 1 base from J, with 10 bases between. In nucleotides, the CDR3 is TGTGCCATCAGTGACAGGGGGGGGTCCTACGAGCAGTACTTC. Its translation is CAISDRGGSYEQYF.

This clone was detected only a few times. The gene calls are TRBV30 and TRBJ1-4; 7 bases agree with TRBD1. This CDR3 has 12 amino acids. Germline values: CDR1 GTSNPN, CDR2 SVGIG (reference sequence). J gave up 8 bases and V 0 bases, and 0 bases lay outside the gene matches. CDR3 protein: CAWSVQGEKLFF. The CDR3 region has the DNA TGTGCCTGGAGTGTACAGGGGGAAAAACTGTTTTTT.

The chain recombines TRBV5-1 with TRBJ2-7; 8 bases agree with TRBD2. Germline CDR1 and CDR2: SGHRS and YFSETQ. CDR3 size: 18 residues. Trimming removed 4 bases from V and 2 bases from J; junction bases left unmatched: 17. CDR3 bases: TGCGCCAGCAGCGAACCGGGACACCTAGTAGCGGGAACCTACGAGCAGTACTTC. It translates to CASSEPGHLVAGTYEQYF.

This clone came up a few times. The chain combines TRBV7-2 with TRBJ2-7; D is undetermined. With 5 bases removed from V and 2 bases from J, the gap between germline ends came to 19 bases. Germline V gene data show CDR1 as SGHTA and CDR2 as FQGNSA. The CDR3 runs 16 residues. CDR3 sequence (DNA): TGTGCCAGCAGCCCAACAGCCTCTCCGGTCCCCTACGAGCAGTACTTC. This translates into CASSPTASPVPYEQYF.

The chain recombines TRBV2 with TRBJ2-7; 9 bases line up with TRBD1. Germline V gives CDR1 SNHLY, CDR2 FYNNEI. CDR3 length: 14 amino acids. With 6 bases clipped from V and 6 bases from J, the junction kept 9 bases outside the gene matches. The CDR3, as DNA: TGTGCCAGCAGGCCGGGACAGGGTGGATCCGAGCAGTACTTC. Protein sequence: CASRPGQGGSEQYF.

This clone has only a few counts. This chain connects TRBV6-1 to TRBJ2-5; 7 positions match TRBD2. V gave up 0 bases and J gave up 5 bases; unmatched junction bases: 9. This CDR3 is 16 amino acids long. Per the germline V gene, CDR1 is MNHNS and CDR2 is SASEGT. CDR3 in amino acids: CASSEALSQGGETQYF. The CDR3 bases are TGTGCCAGCAGTGAAGCGCTGTCCCAGGGAGGGGAGACCCAGTACTTC.

This chain links TRBV9 with TRBJ1-3; 11 bases align to TRBD1. CDR3 length: 17 residues. V shed 0 bases, J shed 8 bases, and the junction held 10 bases outside the gene matches. Germline V gives CDR1 SGDLS, CDR2 YYNGEE. CDR3 sequence (DNA): TGTGCCAGCAGCGTAGAGCGGACAGGGGGCTCTACACACACCATATATTTT. Encoded protein: CASSVERTGGSTHTIYF.

This clone has only a few counts. This rearrangement joins TRBV19 to TRBJ1-5, with D unresolved. The germline V gene encodes CDR1 LNHDA and CDR2 SQIVND (reference sequence). The CDR3 spans 14 residues. V gave up 5 bases and J gave up 1 base, with 9 bases separating them. The CDR3 here is CASSYLASNQPQHF. The CDR3 DNA is TGTGCCAGTAGTTATCTTGCCAGCAATCAGCCCCAGCATTTT.

This chain uses TRBV27 with TRBJ1-1; possibly TRBD1 for D (5 bases). There are 13 residues in the CDR3. V lost 3 bases and J lost 1, with 6 bases in between. Germline V lookup: CDR1 MNHEY, CDR2 SMNVEV (reference sequence). CDR3 residues: CASSLGGNTEAFF. The CDR3, as DNA: TGTGCCAGCAGTTTGGGGGGGAACACTGAAGCTTTCTTT.

This clone was observed a few times. The chain joins TRBV9 to TRBJ1-4; no firm D call. Between the trimmed V and J ends, which lost 3 bases and 4 bases, there was a span of 10 bases. Germline V lookup: CDR1 SGDLS, CDR2 YYNGEE. The CDR3 is 14 residues long. The CDR3 DNA sequence: TGTGCCAGCAGCGCGACGGTAGATAATGAAAAACTGTTTTTT. Amino acids: CASSATVDNEKLFF.